This T cell receptor beta chain came from a study of cytomegalovirus exposure and HLA in healthy donors. Regarding the study as a whole: Confirmation was obtained in vitro that three CMV-associated chains are specific for CMV antigens. The study listed roughly 150 cytomegalovirus-associated TCR beta chains.

TCRdb keeps only in-frame clones here, not all; method: immunoSEQ multiplex PCR. This sample carries roughly 180,000 clones, more than 75% of them seen once, and the ten largest clones take 6% to 8.5%. With respect to this clone: Antigen: not known.

V lost 6 bases and J 3 bases, leaving 25 bases between the germline ends. Germline assignment: CDR1 SGHRS and CDR2 YFSETQ. This CDR3 comprises 18 residues. Sequenced input: PBMCs. The chain recombines TRBV5-1 with TRBJ1-5; D might be TRBD1 (5 bases). This TCR was recovered from a man aged 25 to 40 in good health and CMV-seropositive. CDR3 protein: CASNLGAGMGRVNQPQHF. CDR3 sequence (DNA): TGCGCCAGCAATTTAGGGGCAGGAATGGGGAGGGTCAATCAGCCCCAGCATTTT.